The source of this TCR beta chain is a study of shared clonotypes between healthy human individuals. Replicate PCRs run on sorted subsets employed roughly 190 ng DNA, approximately 30,000 T cell genomes. Clones were sequenced by immunoSEQ multiplex PCR, and TCRdb holds only the in-frame ones, with some missing. The profile covers 1 million to 1.2 million clones, with 70% to 80% appearing a single time and 0.89% taken by the ten largest. From germline, CDR1 is LNHNV and CDR2 YYDKDF (reference sequence). The CDR3 is 14 residues long. Trimming shortened V by 4 bases and J by 2 bases, and 8 bases separated the two germline ends.

The clonotype comes from a man aged 18 to 35 in good health. Some clones in this sample may be carry-over from other donors' samples. Input material: memory CD4+ T cells from PBMCs. Specified subset: CD45RA-negative fraction. This chain uses TRBV15 with TRBJ2-2, with a tentative D call TRBD2 (6 bases). The CDR3 here is CATSIAVNTGELFF. CDR3 nucleotide sequence: TGTGCCACCAGCATAGCGGTTAACACCGGGGAGCTGTTTTTT. The full variable domain, in which reference TRBV15 and TRBJ2-2 provide the parts outside the CDR3, is DAMVIQNPRYQVTQFGKPVTLSCSQTLNHNVMYWYQQKSSQAPKLLFHYYDKDFNNEADTPDNFQSRRPNTSFCFLDIRSPGLGDTAMYLCATSIAVNTGELFFGEGSRLTVL.